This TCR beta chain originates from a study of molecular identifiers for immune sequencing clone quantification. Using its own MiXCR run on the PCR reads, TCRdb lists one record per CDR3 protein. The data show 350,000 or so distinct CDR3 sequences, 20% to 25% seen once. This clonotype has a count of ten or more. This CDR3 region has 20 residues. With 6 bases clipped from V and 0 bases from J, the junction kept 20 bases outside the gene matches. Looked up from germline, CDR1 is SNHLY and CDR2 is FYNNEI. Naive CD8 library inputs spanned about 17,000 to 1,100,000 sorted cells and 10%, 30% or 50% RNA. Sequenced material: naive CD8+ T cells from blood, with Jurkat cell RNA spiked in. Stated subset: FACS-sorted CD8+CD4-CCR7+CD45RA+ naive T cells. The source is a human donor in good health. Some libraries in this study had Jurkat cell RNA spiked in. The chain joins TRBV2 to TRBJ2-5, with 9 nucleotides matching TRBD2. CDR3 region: CASSTRPGALAGINQETQYF. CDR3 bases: TGTGCCAGCAGCACTCGCCCAGGGGCCCTAGCGGGAATTAACCAAGAGACCCAGTACTTC.